This TCR beta chain is from a study of OX40 agonist ivuxolimab in advanced cancers. This CDR3 region has 17 residues. Germline V CDR1 and CDR2: LNHDA, SQIVND (reference sequence). Trimming shortened V by 5 bases and J by 0 bases, and 17 bases separated the two germline ends. This table comes from immunoSEQ multiplex PCR, and its TCRdb copy is limited to in-frame clones, with some not included. Of just under 65,000 clones listed, 70% to 90% are singletons. The chain combines TRBV19 with TRBJ1-5; D is uncertain. Source: CD4+ or CD8+ T cells sorted from blood, taken in a trial of the OX40 agonist ivuxolimab. The clonotype was recovered from an adult with an advanced solid tumor such as melanoma, head and neck, liver or kidney cancer. The CDR3 region has the DNA TGTGCCAGTAGTCCCCTGGCGGCGCAGTATAGCAATCAGCCCCAGCATTTT. The encoded protein is CASSPLAAQYSNQPQHF.